The sequence of this TCR beta chain was determined in a study of T cell responses to AZD1222 COVID-19 vaccine. Libraries were prepared by immunoSEQ multiplex PCR; TCRdb keeps only in-frame clonotypes and omits some of them. The data show approximately 90,000 clones, with over 75% seen just once and more than 5% held by the top ten. The length of the CDR3 is 14 residues. The V segment lost 5 bases and the J segment 12 bases; nucleotides outside the gene matches: 7. The germline gives CDR1 SNHLY, CDR2 FYNNEI. This clone occurred a few times. The antigen remains undetermined. General study points: Clonal diversity was possibly underestimated, and the donors were mostly white British, with more females. Spike-specific TCRs gained breadth and depth after people received two AZD1222 doses.

This rearrangement joins TRBV2 to TRBJ2-3; 14 bases are a match to TRBD2. The receptor's source is an adult who received the AZD1222 COVID-19 vaccine. The sequences come from peripheral blood, collected 28 days after the second AZD1222 dose. CDR3 nucleotides: TGTGCCAGCAGTTTTGGACTAGCGGGGGGAGAACAGTATTTT. It encodes CASSFGLAGGEQYF. The complete variable domain, with remaining parts taken from reference TRBV2 and TRBJ2-3, reads EPEVTQTPSHQVTQMGQEVILRCVPISNHLYFYWYRQILGQKVEFLVSFYNNEISEKSEIFDDQFSVERPDGSNFTLKIRSTKLEDSAMYFCASSFGLAGGEQYFGPGTRLTVL.